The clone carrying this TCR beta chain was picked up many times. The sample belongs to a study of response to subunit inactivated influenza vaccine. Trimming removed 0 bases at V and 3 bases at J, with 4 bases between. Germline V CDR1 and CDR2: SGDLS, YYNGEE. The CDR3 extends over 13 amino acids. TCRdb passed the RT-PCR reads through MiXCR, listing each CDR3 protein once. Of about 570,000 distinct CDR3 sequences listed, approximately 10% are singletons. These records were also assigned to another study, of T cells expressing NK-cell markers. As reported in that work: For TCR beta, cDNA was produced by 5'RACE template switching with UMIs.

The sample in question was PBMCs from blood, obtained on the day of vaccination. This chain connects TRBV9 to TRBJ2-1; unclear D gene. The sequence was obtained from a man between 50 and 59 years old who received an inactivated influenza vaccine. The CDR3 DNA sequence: TGTGCCAGCAGCGTAGAAGGCTACAATGAGCAGTTCTTC. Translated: CASSVEGYNEQFF.